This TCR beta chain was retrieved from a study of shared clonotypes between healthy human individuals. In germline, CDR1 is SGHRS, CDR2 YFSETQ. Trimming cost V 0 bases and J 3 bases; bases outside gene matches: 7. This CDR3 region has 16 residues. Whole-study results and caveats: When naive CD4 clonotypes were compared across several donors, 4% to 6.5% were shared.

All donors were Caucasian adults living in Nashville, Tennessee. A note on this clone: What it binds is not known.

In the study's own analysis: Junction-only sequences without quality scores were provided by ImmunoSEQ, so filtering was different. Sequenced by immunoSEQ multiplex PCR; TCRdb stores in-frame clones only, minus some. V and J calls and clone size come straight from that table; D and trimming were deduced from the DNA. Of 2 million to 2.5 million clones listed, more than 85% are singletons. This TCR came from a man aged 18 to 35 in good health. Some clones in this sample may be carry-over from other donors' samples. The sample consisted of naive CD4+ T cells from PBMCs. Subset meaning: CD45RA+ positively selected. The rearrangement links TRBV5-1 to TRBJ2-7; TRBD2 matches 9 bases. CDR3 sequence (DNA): TGCGCCAGCAGCTTGGGTCCCCTAGCGGGAAGCTACGAGCAGTACTTC. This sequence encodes CASSLGPLAGSYEQYF.